This TCR beta chain was recorded in a study of T-cell reconstitution after alpha-beta-depleted transplantation in children. Construction of the TCRbeta library involved unique molecular identifiers. TCRdb reanalysed the PCR reads using MiXCR and keeps one entry per CDR3 protein. The repertoire holds fewer than 550,000 distinct CDR3 sequences, with around 10% as singletons. Germline V gives CDR1 SSHAT, CDR2 FNYEAQ (reference sequence). The V end lost 0 bases, the J end lost 7 bases, and 15 bases lay between the germline ends. CDR3 length: 15 amino acids. Points from the study as a whole: Reportedly, roughly two months post-transplant, alpha-beta T cells arose from several hundred expanded graft clones. Surviving recipient T cells and thymic progenitors underlay high day-60 TCRbeta diversity in some patients.

The sample holds a few counts of this clonotype. The antigen remains unidentified. The sample was PBMCs, mostly from graft donor cells, taken 180 days after TCRalphabeta/CD19-depleted stem cell transplant. The source of this sequence is a female patient aged 2 to 10 who had a stem cell transplant for aplastic anemia, so the T cells may come from the graft donor. J is TRBJ2-5 and V is TRBV7-7; D may be TRBD1 (6 bases). In DNA form, the CDR3 reads TGTGCCAGCAGCTTAGCGGGGGCCCGGGCCGGGACCCAGTACTTC. Its protein product is CASSLAGARAGTQYF.